This is a list of T cell receptor beta chains from one sample in a study of cytomegalovirus exposure and HLA in healthy donors. Libraries were prepared by immunoSEQ multiplex PCR; TCRdb keeps only in-frame clonotypes and omits some of them. The data contain 81,000 or so clones, under 80% of them singletons. Sequenced material: PBMCs. These receptors all come from a man aged 55 to 70 in good health and CMV-seronegative. The CDR3 runs from the conserved cysteine through the conserved F or W. A D gene is named only where the DNA matches it firmly. Size values are once, few and many counts, or a class for expanded clones, and some rows have none.

V gene	J gene	D gene	clone size	CDR3 protein	CDR3 DNA
TRBV19	TRBJ2-1	TRBD2	.	CASSIEGSGGASYNEQFF	TGTGCCAGTAGTATAGAGGGTAGCGGGGGGGCCTCCTACAATGAGCAGTTCTTC
TRBV4-1	TRBJ1-4	.	few	CASSQDRSRADEKLFF	TGCGCCAGCAGCCAAGATCGAAGCAGGGCCGATGAAAAACTGTTTTTT
TRBV4-2	TRBJ2-3	.	.	CASSQGEGRTDTQYF	TGTGCCAGCAGCCAAGGAGAGGGCCGCACAGATACGCAGTATTTT
TRBV29-1	TRBJ2-3	TRBD2	.	CSVEWTRVLTDTQYF	TGCAGCGTTGAATGGACTAGAGTGTTGACAGATACGCAGTATTTT
TRBV5-4	TRBJ2-3	TRBD2	.	CASSLGGGASDTQYF	TGTGCCAGCAGCTTGGGCGGGGGGGCCTCAGATACGCAGTATTTT
TRBV7-9	TRBJ1-6	TRBD1	.	CASSPSIGQENSPLHF	TGTGCCAGCAGCCCGTCCATTGGACAGGAGAATTCACCCCTCCACTTT
TRBV5-1	TRBJ1-2	TRBD1	.	CASSSIRDSFRGYTF	TGCGCCAGCAGCTCGATCCGGGACAGCTTTAGGGGCTACACCTTC
TRBV19	TRBJ1-3	.	.	CAKGFWASLSGNTIYF	TGTGCCAAGGGGTTCTGGGCCTCGTTATCGGGAAACACCATATATTTT
TRBV4-2	TRBJ1-1	TRBD1	few	CASSRGTGGRNTEAFF	TGTGCCAGCAGCCGGGGGACAGGGGGCAGGAACACTGAAGCTTTCTTT
TRBV10-3	TRBJ1-2	.	.	CAISASLGGEGGYTF	TGTGCCATCAGTGCCTCGCTGGGAGGGGAGGGTGGCTACACCTTC
TRBV10-2	TRBJ2-1	TRBD2	many	CASRQGLAGDNEQFF	TGCGCCAGCAGGCAAGGACTAGCGGGGGACAATGAGCAGTTCTTC
TRBV2	TRBJ2-5	.	.	CASTRRQGGQETQYF	TGTGCCAGCACAAGGCGGCAGGGGGGACAAGAGACCCAGTACTTC
TRBV14	TRBJ2-7	TRBD1	.	CASRSGQPYEQYF	TGTGCCAGCAGGTCGGGACAGCCTTACGAGCAGTACTTC
TRBV5-6	TRBJ2-2	TRBD2	.	CASSTPTSGGAAGELFF	TGTGCCAGCAGCACCCCGACTAGCGGGGGGGCGGCCGGGGAGCTGTTTTTT
TRBV15	TRBJ2-7	TRBD1	.	CATSSVQGAAEEQYF	TGTGCCACCAGCAGTGTACAGGGGGCCGCCGAAGAGCAGTACTTC
TRBV19	TRBJ1-5	.	.	CASSILDTSNQPQHF	TGTGCCAGTAGTATTTTAGACACTAGCAATCAGCCCCAGCATTTT
TRBV5-4	TRBJ2-7	.	.	CASRPDLGGANSYEQYF	TGTGCCAGCAGGCCGGATTTAGGGGGGGCCAACTCCTACGAGCAGTACTTC
TRBV7-3	TRBJ2-1	TRBD2	.	CASSSTSGGARNEQFF	TGTGCCAGCAGCTCAACTAGCGGGGGGGCCAGGAATGAGCAGTTCTTC
TRBV29-1	TRBJ1-2	TRBD1	.	CSVRLPGQGADGYTF	TGCAGCGTCCGACTCCCGGGACAGGGGGCGGATGGCTACACCTTC
TRBV7-3	TRBJ2-7	.	.	CASSRVRGPEQYF	TGTGCCAGCAGTCGTGTTAGGGGCCCGGAGCAGTACTTC
TRBV11-2	TRBJ2-3	.	.	CASTHRGITDTQYF	TGTGCCAGCACCCATAGGGGGATCACAGATACGCAGTATTTT
TRBV29-1	TRBJ2-1	TRBD2	.	CSVERGGDNSYNEQFF	TGCAGCGTTGAGCGGGGGGGAGATAACTCCTACAATGAGCAGTTCTTC
TRBV6-1	TRBJ1-1	.	.	CASKDYGENTEAFF	TGTGCCAGCAAAGATTACGGAGAGAACACTGAAGCTTTCTTT
TRBV7-9	TRBJ1-2	.	.	CSSTPGASYGYTF	TGTTCCAGCACCCCAGGGGCTTCATATGGCTACACCTTC
TRBV2	TRBJ2-3	TRBD1	once	CASSPDRVPSTDTQYF	TGTGCCAGCAGTCCCGACAGGGTCCCAAGCACAGATACGCAGTATTTT
TRBV18	TRBJ1-2	.	once	CASSPGFGQIMGYTF	TGTGCCAGCTCACCAGGTTTTGGACAGATTATGGGCTACACCTTC
TRBV6-5	TRBJ1-2	.	.	CASSSAFGSRRGYTF	TGTGCCAGCAGCTCGGCTTTCGGAAGTCGGAGGGGCTACACCTTC